Shown below are 13 T cell receptor beta chains from a single sample sequenced in a study of blood T cell repertoires in COVID-19. The method was immunoSEQ multiplex PCR; TCRdb's version includes in-frame clones alone and lacks a portion of them. The repertoire holds fewer than 250,000 clones, 75% to 85% seen once, with approximately 9% in the top ten. Sequenced material: PBMCs or T cells enriched from blood (not recorded which). Receptors were obtained from a woman aged 45-65 years with acute COVID-19.

This clone was counted a few times. V usage is TRBV19 and J usage is TRBJ2-2, with TRBD2 as a possible D gene (6 bases). From germline, CDR1 is LNHDA and CDR2 SQIVND (reference sequence). V lost 8 bases and J lost 5, with 18 bases in between. This CDR3 is built from 15 residues. The CDR3 region has the DNA TGTGCCAGTCTCGCCGGGACTCTGAATACCGGGGAGCTGTTTTTT. It codes for CASLAGTLNTGELFF.

This rearrangement joins TRBV7-6 to TRBJ1-6, with D uncertain. Trimming left V 2 bases short and J 0 bases short, with 8 bases between. The germline V gene encodes CDR1 SGHVS and CDR2 FNYEAQ. This CDR3 has 16 amino acids. CDR3 coding DNA: TGTGCCAGCAGCTTATCGAGTAGCTCCTATAATTCACCCCTCCACTTT. It encodes CASSLSSSSYNSPLHF.

The chain carries TRBV5-1 and TRBJ1-2, with TRBD1 identical over 9 bases. CDR1 SGHRS and CDR2 YFSETQ come from the germline V gene. J was trimmed by 4 bases and V by 3 bases; bases with no gene match: 7. The CDR3 is made up of 15 amino acids. CDR3 in DNA: TGCGCCAGCAGCTCTGGAGGGACAGGGACCTATGGCTACACCTTC. The encoded protein is CASSSGGTGTYGYTF.

The chain joins TRBV5-6 to TRBJ1-2; TRBD1 matches at 7 bases. V shed 2 bases and J 8 bases; nucleotides not matched to a gene: 0. The CDR3 has 11 residues. Germline CDR1 SGHDT, CDR2 YYEEEE. The CDR3: CASSLQGGYTF. CDR3 nucleotide sequence: TGTGCCAGCAGCTTACAGGGGGGCTACACCTTC.

The chain carries TRBV7-9 and TRBJ1-2; a possible D gene is TRBD1 (6 bases). V was clipped by 1 base and J by 4 bases, with 10 bases between them. CDR3 size: 14 residues. Germline V gene data show CDR1 as SEHNR and CDR2 as FQNEAQ (reference sequence). DNA of the CDR3: TGTGCCAGCAGCTTAGACGCGACAGGCTATGGCTACACCTTC. Translated: CASSLDATGYGYTF.

This sequence joins TRBV7-9 and TRBJ1-2; 7 bases fit TRBD1. J was trimmed by 0 bases and V by 5 bases; bases with no gene match: 6. This CDR3 is 15 amino acids long. CDR1 SEHNR and CDR2 FQNEAQ come from the germline V gene (reference sequence). The CDR3 here is CASSLQGGTNYGYTF. The DNA of the CDR3 is TGTGCCAGCAGCCTGCAGGGGGGAACTAACTATGGCTACACCTTC.

The chain has TRBV5-1 and TRBJ2-2; the D gene is possibly TRBD1 (6 bases). Germline V gene data show CDR1 as SGHRS and CDR2 as YFSETQ. The V and J ends lost 6 bases and 2 bases respectively, with 17 bases between them. The CDR3 is 16 amino acids. The CDR3 reads CASTLTGQLNTGELFF. CDR3 sequence (DNA): TGCGCCAGCACCTTAACGGGACAATTAAACACCGGGGAGCTGTTTTTT.

This clone was counted only a few times. This chain links TRBV29-1 with TRBJ2-5; 8 bases agree with TRBD2. CDR3 size: 13 residues. CDR1 and CDR2 from the germline V gene are SQVTM and ANQGSEA. V shed 1 base, J shed 5 bases, and the junction held 3 bases outside the gene matches. The CDR3 loop reads CSVEVGLGETQYF. CDR3 in DNA: TGCAGCGTTGAAGTGGGACTAGGGGAGACCCAGTACTTC.

The rearrangement uses TRBV5-5 and TRBJ1-2; TRBD1 might be the D (6 bases). The germline V gene encodes CDR1 SGHKS and CDR2 YYEKEE (reference sequence). The CDR3 contains 16 residues. Between the trimmed V and J ends, which lost 5 bases and 3 bases, there was a span of 20 bases. Here the CDR3 DNA reads TGTGCCAGCAGGCCGAATCCTACAGGGAACCACTATGGCTACACCTTC. This translates into CASRPNPTGNHYGYTF.

The table lists this clone with a count of one. The chain employs TRBV4-2 and TRBJ2-3; D is perhaps TRBD2 (7 bases). This CDR3 comprises 15 residues. The V and J ends lost 3 bases and 1 base respectively, with 11 bases between them. CDR1 and CDR2 (germline): LGHNA, YNFKEQ. For the CDR3, the DNA is TGTGCCAGCAGCCAGGGGGGGCCAGGCACAGATACGCAGTATTTT. As protein: CASSQGGPGTDTQYF.

J is TRBJ1-4 and V is TRBV5-1; D call uncertain. Trimming left V 0 bases short and J 3 bases short, with 12 bases between. The CDR3 extends over 16 amino acids. The germline gives CDR1 SGHRS, CDR2 YFSETQ. The CDR3 here is CASSLAILAANEKLFF. DNA of the CDR3: TGCGCCAGCAGCTTGGCTATACTGGCGGCTAATGAAAAACTGTTTTTT.

CDR3: CASSPQGGNTEAFF. The CDR3 bases are TGTGCCAGCAGCCCACAGGGGGGTAACACTGAAGCTTTCTTT. V gene TRBV6-5 combines with J gene TRBJ1-1, with 8 bases fitting TRBD1. J lost 2 bases, V lost 6 bases, and 5 bases had no gene match. The germline CDR1 and CDR2 sequences are MNHEY and SVGAGI. The CDR3 loop spans 14 amino acids.

This chain uses TRBV19 with TRBJ2-7; 9 bases agree with TRBD1. Unmatched junction bases numbered 4, after V lost 5 bases and J lost 5 bases. This CDR3 is 13 amino acids long. Germline CDR1 is LNHDA and CDR2 is SQIVND (reference sequence). The CDR3 DNA follows: TGTGCCAGTAGTCGGGACAGGGTCCACGAGCAGTACTTC. This sequence encodes CASSRDRVHEQYF.